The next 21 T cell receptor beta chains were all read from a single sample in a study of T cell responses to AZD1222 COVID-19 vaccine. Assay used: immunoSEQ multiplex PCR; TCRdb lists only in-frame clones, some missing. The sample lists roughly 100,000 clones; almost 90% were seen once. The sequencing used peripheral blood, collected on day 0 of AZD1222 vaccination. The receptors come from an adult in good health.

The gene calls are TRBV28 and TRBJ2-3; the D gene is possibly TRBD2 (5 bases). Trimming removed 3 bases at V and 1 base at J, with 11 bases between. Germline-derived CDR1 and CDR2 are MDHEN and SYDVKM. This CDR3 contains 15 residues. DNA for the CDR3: TGTGCCAGCAGTTTGTGGACTCAGGGCACAGATACGCAGTATTTT. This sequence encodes CASSLWTQGTDTQYF.

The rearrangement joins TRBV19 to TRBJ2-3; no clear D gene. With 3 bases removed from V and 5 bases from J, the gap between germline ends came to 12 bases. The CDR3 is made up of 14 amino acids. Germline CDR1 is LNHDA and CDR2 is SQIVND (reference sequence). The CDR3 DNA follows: TGTGCCAGTAGTATGGCAGGCATTGGAGATACGCAGTATTTT. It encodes CASSMAGIGDTQYF.

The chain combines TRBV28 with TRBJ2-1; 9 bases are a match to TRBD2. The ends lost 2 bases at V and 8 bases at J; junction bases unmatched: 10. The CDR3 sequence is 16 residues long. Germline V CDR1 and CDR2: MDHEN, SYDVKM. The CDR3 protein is CASSLLLSGSLDEQFF. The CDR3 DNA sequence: TGTGCCAGCAGTTTACTTCTTAGCGGGAGCCTCGATGAGCAGTTCTTC.

CDR3 amino acids: CASTPGGRETQYF. CDR3 nucleotide sequence: TGTGCCAGCACCCCCGGGGGGAGGGAGACCCAGTACTTC. V is TRBV28 and J is TRBJ2-5, with 7 bases that match TRBD2. The CDR3 consists of 13 residues. The trim removed 7 bases at V and 5 bases at J, leaving 7 bases unmatched. The germline V gene encodes CDR1 MDHEN and CDR2 SYDVKM.

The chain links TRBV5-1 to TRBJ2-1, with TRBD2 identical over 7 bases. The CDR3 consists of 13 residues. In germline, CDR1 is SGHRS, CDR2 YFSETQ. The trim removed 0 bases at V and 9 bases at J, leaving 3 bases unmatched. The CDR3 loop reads CASSLGTSREQFF. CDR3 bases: TGCGCCAGCAGCTTGGGGACTAGTCGTGAGCAGTTCTTC. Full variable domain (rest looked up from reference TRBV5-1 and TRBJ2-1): KAGVTQTPRYLIKTRGQQVTLSCSPISGHRSVSWYQQTPGQGLQFLFEYFSETQRNKGNFPGRFSGRQFSNSRSEMNVSTLELGDSALYLCASSLGTSREQFFGPGTRLTVL.

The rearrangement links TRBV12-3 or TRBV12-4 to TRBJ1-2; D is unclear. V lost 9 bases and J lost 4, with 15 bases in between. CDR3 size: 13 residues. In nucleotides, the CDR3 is TGTGCCAGTACCCTCTCGGGTTCCTATGGCTACACCTTC. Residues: CASTLSGSYGYTF.

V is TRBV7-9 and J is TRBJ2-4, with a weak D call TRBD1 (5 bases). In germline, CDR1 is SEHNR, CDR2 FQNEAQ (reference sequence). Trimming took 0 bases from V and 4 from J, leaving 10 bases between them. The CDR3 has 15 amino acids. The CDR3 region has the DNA TGTGCCAGCAGCTTAGCGTCGGCAGGGAAAAACATTCAGTACTTC. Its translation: CASSLASAGKNIQYF.

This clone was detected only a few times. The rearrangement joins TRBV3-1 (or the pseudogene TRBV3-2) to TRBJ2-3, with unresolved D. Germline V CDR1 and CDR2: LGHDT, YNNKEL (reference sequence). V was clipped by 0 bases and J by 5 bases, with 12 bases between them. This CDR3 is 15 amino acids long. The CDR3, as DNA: TGTGCCAGCAGCCAAGATGTAAGTTTCATAGATACGCAGTATTTT. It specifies CASSQDVSFIDTQYF.

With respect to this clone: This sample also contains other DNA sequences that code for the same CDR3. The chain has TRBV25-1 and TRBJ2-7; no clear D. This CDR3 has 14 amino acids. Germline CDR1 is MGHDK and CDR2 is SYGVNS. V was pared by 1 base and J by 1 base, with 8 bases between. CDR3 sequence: CASSESGRSYEQYF. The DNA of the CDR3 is TGTGCCAGCAGTGAATCAGGAAGGTCCTACGAGCAGTACTTC.

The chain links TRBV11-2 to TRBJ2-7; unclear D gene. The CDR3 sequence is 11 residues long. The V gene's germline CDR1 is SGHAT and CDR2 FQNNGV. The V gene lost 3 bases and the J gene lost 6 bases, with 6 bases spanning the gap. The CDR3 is CASSFPGEQYF. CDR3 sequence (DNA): TGTGCCAGCAGCTTTCCGGGCGAGCAGTACTTC.

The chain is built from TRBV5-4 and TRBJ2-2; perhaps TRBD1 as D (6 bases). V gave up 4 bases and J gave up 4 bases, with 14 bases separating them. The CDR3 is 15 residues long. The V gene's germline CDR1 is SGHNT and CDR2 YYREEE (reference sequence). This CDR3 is CASSPAPTGTGELFF. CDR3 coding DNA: TGTGCCAGCAGCCCTGCCCCGACAGGCACCGGGGAGCTGTTTTTT.

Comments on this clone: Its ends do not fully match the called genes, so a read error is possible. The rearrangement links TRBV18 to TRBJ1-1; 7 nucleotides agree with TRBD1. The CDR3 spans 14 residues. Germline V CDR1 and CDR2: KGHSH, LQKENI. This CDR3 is CASSPQGQNTEAFF. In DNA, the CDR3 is TGTGCCAGCTCCCCACAGGGGCAGAACACTGAAGCTTTCTTT.

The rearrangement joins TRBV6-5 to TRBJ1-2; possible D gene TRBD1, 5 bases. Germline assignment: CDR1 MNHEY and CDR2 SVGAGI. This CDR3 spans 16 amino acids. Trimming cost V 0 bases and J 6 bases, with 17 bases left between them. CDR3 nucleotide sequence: TGTGCCAGCAGTTACTCGGGGGGGAGAGGGGCGGATGGCTACACCTTC. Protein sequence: CASSYSGGRGADGYTF.

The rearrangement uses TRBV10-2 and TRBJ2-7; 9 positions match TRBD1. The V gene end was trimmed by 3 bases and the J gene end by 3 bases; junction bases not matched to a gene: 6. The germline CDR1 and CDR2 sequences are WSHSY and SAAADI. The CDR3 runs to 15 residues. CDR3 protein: CASSDGTGKNYEQYF. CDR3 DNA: TGCGCCAGCAGTGATGGGACAGGGAAGAACTACGAGCAGTACTTC.

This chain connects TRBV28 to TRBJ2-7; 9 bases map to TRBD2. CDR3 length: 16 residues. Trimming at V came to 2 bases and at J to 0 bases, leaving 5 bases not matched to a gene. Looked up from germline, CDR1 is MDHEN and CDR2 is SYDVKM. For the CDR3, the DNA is TGTGCCAGCAGTTTAGGGCCAGCGGGGGGCTCCTACGAGCAGTACTTC. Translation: CASSLGPAGGSYEQYF.

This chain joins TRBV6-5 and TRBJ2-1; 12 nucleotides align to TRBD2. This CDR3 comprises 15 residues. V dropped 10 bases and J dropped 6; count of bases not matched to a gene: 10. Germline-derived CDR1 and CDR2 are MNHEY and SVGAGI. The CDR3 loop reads CATLMTSGSGNEQFF. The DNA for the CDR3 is TGTGCCACTCTGATGACTAGCGGGAGTGGCAATGAGCAGTTCTTC.

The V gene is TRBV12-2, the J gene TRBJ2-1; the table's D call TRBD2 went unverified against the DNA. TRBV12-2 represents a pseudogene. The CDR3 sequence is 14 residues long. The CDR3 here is CASRCGRANNEQFF. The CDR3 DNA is TGTGCAAGTCGCTGTGGGAGAGCCAACAATGAGCAGTTCTTC.

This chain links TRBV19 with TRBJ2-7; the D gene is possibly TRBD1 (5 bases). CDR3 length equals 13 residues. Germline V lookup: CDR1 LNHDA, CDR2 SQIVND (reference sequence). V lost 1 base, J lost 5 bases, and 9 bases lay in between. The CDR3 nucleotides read TGTGCCAGTAGTATAGCAGGGTTCAACGAGCAGTACTTC. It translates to CASSIAGFNEQYF.

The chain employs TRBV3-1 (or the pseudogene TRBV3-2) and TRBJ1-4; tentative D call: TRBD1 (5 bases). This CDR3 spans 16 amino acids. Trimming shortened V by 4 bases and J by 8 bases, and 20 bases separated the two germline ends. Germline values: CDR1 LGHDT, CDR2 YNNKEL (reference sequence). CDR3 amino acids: CASSLEVRGRGEKLFF. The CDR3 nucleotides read TGTGCCAGCAGCCTAGAGGTGAGGGGAAGGGGAGAAAAACTGTTTTTT.

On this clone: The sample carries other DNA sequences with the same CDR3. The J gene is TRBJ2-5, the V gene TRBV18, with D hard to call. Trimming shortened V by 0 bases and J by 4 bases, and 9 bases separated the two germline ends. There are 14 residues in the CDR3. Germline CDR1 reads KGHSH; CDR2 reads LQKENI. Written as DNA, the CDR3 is TGTGCCAGCTCACCACCAGGTGTCCGAGAGACCCAGTACTTC. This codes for CASSPPGVRETQYF.

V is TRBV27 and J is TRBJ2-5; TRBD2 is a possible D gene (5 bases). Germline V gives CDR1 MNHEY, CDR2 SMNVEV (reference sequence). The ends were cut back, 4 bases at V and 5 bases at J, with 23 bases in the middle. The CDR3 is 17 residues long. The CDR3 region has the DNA TGTGCCAGCAGTTCTTTCATTCGGTCTGATAGGAGGGAGACCCAGTACTTC. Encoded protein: CASSSFIRSDRRETQYF.